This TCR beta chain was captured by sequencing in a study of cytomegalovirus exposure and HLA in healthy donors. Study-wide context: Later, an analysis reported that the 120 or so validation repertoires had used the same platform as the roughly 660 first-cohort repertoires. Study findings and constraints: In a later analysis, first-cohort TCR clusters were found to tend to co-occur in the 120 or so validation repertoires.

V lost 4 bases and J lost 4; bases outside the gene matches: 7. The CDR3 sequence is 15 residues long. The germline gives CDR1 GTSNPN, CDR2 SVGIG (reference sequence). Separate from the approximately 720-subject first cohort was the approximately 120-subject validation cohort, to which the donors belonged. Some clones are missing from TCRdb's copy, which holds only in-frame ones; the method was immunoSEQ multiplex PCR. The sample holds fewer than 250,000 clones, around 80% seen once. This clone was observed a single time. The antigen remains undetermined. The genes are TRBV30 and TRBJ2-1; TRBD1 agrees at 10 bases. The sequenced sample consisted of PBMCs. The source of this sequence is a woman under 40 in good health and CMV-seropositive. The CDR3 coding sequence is TGTGCCTGGACCCCGGGACAGGGGTCTTACAATGAGCAGTTCTTC. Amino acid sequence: CAWTPGQGSYNEQFF.